This T cell receptor (beta chain) was identified during a study of follicular helper T cells after annual influenza vaccination. Sample time point: 2015-2016 season, pre-vaccination. Using immunoSEQ multiplex PCR, the repertoire was profiled, and TCRdb retains in-frame clones only, with some absent. Among approximately 13,000 clones, 75% to 80% were seen once, and the ten largest hold roughly 0.44%. Germline V lookup: CDR1 MDHEN, CDR2 SYDVKM. The V end lost 1 base, the J end lost 7 bases, and 10 bases lay between the germline ends. This CDR3 region has 14 residues. The chain is built from TRBV28 and TRBJ2-2; D is ambiguous. The source was CXCR5- memory CD4+ T cells sorted from blood, collected on the day of influenza vaccination. The clonotype originates from an adult who received the influenza vaccine. The CDR3: CASSLFQTLGELFF. CDR3 nucleotides: TGTGCCAGCAGTTTATTTCAGACTCTCGGGGAGCTGTTTTTT.